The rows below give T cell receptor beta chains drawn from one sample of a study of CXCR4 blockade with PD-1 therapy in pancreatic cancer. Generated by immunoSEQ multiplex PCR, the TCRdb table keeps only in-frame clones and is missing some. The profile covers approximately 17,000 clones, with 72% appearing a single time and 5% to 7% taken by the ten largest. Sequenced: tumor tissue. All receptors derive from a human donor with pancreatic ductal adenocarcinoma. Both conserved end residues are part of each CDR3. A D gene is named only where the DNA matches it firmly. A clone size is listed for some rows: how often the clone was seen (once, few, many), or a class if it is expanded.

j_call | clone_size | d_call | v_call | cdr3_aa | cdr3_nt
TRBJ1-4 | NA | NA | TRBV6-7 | CASSWGLLDEKLFF | TGTGCCAGCAGTTGGGGACTGTTGGATGAAAAACTGTTTTTT
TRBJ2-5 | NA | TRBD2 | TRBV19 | CASSTSGSTETQYF | TGTGCCAGTAGTACTAGCGGGAGCACAGAGACCCAGTACTTC
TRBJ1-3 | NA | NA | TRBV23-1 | CASSPKGQGWGIWNTIYF | TGCGCCAGCAGCCCAAAGGGTCAGGGGTGGGGTATATGGAACACCATATATTTT
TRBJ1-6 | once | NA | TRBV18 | CASSPEGVSPLHF | TGTGCCAGCTCACCTGAAGGGGTTTCACCCCTCCACTTT
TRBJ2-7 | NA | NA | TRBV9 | CASSWDDYEQYF | TGTGCCAGCAGTTGGGACGACTACGAGCAGTACTTC
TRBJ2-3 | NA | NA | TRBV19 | CASSTLNSGPQVTQYF | TGTGCCAGTAGTACTTTAAACTCGGGCCCCCAGGTTACGCAGTATTTT
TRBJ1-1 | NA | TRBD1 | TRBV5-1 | CASSLGTGVTEAFF | TGCGCCAGCAGCTTGGGGACAGGGGTCACTGAAGCTTTCTTT
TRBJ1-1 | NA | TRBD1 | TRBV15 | CATSKMTGVNTEAFF | TGTGCCACCAGCAAAATGACAGGGGTAAACACTGAAGCTTTCTTT
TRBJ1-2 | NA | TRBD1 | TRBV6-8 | CASSVTGVGYGYTF | TGTGCCAGCAGCGTTACAGGGGTGGGCTATGGCTACACCTTC
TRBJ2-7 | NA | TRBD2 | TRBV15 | CATSRASGRTHEQYF | TGTGCCACCAGCAGAGCTAGCGGGAGAACCCACGAGCAGTACTTC
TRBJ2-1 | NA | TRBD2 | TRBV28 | CASSFGGYNEQFF | TGTGCCAGCAGCTTCGGGGGGTACAATGAGCAGTTCTTC
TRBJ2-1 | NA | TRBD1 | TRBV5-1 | CASSSGTGEAVNEQFF | TGCGCCAGCAGCTCTGGGACAGGGGAGGCCGTCAATGAGCAGTTCTTC
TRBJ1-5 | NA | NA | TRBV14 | CASSQALNQPQHF | TGTGCCAGCAGCCAAGCTCTGAATCAGCCCCAGCATTTT
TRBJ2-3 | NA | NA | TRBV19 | CAVGGPADTQYF | TGTGCCGTCGGCGGGCCAGCGGATACGCAGTATTTT
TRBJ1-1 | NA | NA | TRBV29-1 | CSVEGPNTEAFF | TGCAGCGTGGAGGGCCCGAACACTGAAGCTTTCTTT
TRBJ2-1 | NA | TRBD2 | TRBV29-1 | CSSTGLVINEQFF | TGCAGCTCAACAGGACTAGTAATCAATGAGCAGTTCTTC
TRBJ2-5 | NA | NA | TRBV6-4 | CASSFQETQYF | TGTGCCAGCAGTTTTCAAGAGACCCAGTACTTC
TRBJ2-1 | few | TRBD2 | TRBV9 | CASLKKRGLAGFF | TGTGCCAGCTTAAAGAAGAGAGGACTAGCTGGTTTCTTC
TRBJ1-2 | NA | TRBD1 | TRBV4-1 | CASSLSNRDSRHYGYTF | TGCGCCAGCAGCCTCAGTAACCGGGACAGCCGTCACTATGGCTACACCTTC
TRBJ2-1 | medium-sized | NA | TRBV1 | CASSQPGGGNLEQFF | TGCGCCAGCAGCCAACCGGGGGGCGGTAACCTTGAGCAGTTCTTC
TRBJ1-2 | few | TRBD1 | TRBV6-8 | CASTQGGNGYTF | TGTGCCAGCACCCAGGGGGGAAATGGCTACACCTTC